The clone carrying this T cell receptor (beta chain) was seen at least ten times. No antigen is known for it. This sample stems from a study of breast tumors, draining lymph nodes, adjacent tissues. The study's findings and limits: Data only fit, rather than demonstrated, lymph node origin of most tumor T cells.

The lymph nodes were axillary draining lymph nodes from breast cancer patients. V lost 6 bases and J 0 bases, leaving 8 bases between the germline ends. The CDR3 consists of 14 residues. Germline-derived CDR1 and CDR2 are KGHDR and SFDVKD. TCRdb redid the calling of the multiplex PCR reads with MiXCR, one entry per CDR3 protein. The sample contains approximately 120,000 distinct CDR3 sequences, about 20% of which appear only once. The V call is TRBV24-1, the J call TRBJ1-5, with no clear D. This TCR came from a female donor with breast cancer. Some clones in this sample may be carry-over from other donors' samples. The sequencing sample was made of axillary lymph node tissue. CDR3 in amino acids: CATSHSDSNQPQHF. The CDR3 DNA reads TGTGCCACCAGTCATTCGGATAGCAATCAGCCCCAGCATTTT.